The 27 T cell receptor beta chains listed next were all sequenced from one sample in a study of vaccination and CD4 T cells after COVID-19 (dated by TCRdb to 2022 to 2024). The library was obtained by PCR. Sequenced using an Illumina iSeq 100. DNA from cultured CD4+ T cells underwent TCR sequencing with the Oncomine TCR Beta short-read assay at the Johns Hopkins FTIC core. TCRdb reran the public reads through fastp at Q25 and MiXCR, keeping productive beta chains. Rows matching on CDR3 protein sequence are summarized as one entry with the most common DNA and genes. The sample includes about 13,000 distinct CDR3 sequences, with roughly 79% observed a single time. Of the sample, over 25% falls within the top ten clones. Their target antigens are unknown. The treatment or condition label, read with the paper, signifies: approximately nine-day PBMC culture with coronavirus spike peptide pools or control peptides (ViraFEST assay).

The sequencing input was CD4+ T cells from blood, cultured in vitro. These receptors all come from a human donor who had recovered from COVID-19.

CDR3 in DNA: TGCAGTGCAAGAAACCTAAGGATTGAGGAGACCCAGTACTTC. Translated, it gives CSARNLRIEETQYF. The genes are TRBV20-1 and TRBJ2-5; no definite D call. Trimming cost V 6 bases and J 5 bases, with 19 bases left between them. The CDR3 runs to 14 residues. Germline lookup yields CDR1 DFQATT and CDR2 SNEGSKA (reference sequence).

V gene TRBV15 combines with J gene TRBJ2-2; TRBD2 matches 11 bases. Germline-derived CDR1 and CDR2 are LNHNV and YYDKDF (reference sequence). This CDR3 is built from 18 residues. With V trimmed by 4 bases and J by 5 bases, 12 bases remained unmatched. In DNA form, the CDR3 reads TGTGCCACCAGCAATAGCGGGAGGGCCGTCGGGAGGACCGGGGAGCTGTTTTTT. It translates to CATSNSGRAVGRTGELFF.

The J gene is TRBJ2-3, the V gene TRBV20-1; 8 positions match TRBD1. V shed 5 bases, J shed 2 bases, and the junction held 3 bases outside the gene matches. The CDR3 runs 13 residues. Germline loops: CDR1 DFQATT, CDR2 SNEGSKA (reference sequence). This CDR3 reads CSAWDRLTDTQYF. In nucleotides, the CDR3 is TGCAGTGCTTGGGACAGGCTCACAGATACGCAGTATTTT.

CDR3 in DNA: TGCGCCAGCAGCCCGGGGACGGAATATGGCTACACCTTC. Protein sequence: CASSPGTEYGYTF. This chain connects TRBV4-3 to TRBJ1-2, with D perhaps TRBD1 (5 bases). V lost 4 bases, J lost 5 bases, and 11 bases lay in between. This CDR3 region has 13 residues. CDR1 is LGHNA and CDR2 is YSLEER in the germline V gene.

The chain couples TRBV20-1 to TRBJ1-5; TRBD1 is a possible D gene (5 bases). The CDR3 contains 16 residues. V was cut by 0 bases and J by 6 bases, with 18 bases left in between. The germline CDR1 and CDR2 sequences are DFQATT and SNEGSKA (reference sequence). In DNA, the CDR3 is TGCAGTGCTAGAGATGTTGGAGCAGGGCCAGGTCAGCCCCAGCATTTT. Protein sequence: CSARDVGAGPGQPQHF.

J is TRBJ2-3 and V is TRBV6-1, with D unclear. Trimming took off 7 bases at V and 2 bases at J, with 10 bases between the two ends. This CDR3 region has 13 residues. CDR1 MNHNS and CDR2 SASEGT come from the germline V gene. The CDR3 coding sequence is TGTGCCAGCAAACGGGTCAACACAGATACGCAGTATTTT. Amino acids: CASKRVNTDTQYF.

The chain couples TRBV20-1 to TRBJ1-6, with D possibly matching TRBD1 (5 bases). The germline V and J ends were trimmed by 5 bases and 0 bases, with 14 bases remaining between them. Germline CDR1 reads DFQATT; CDR2 reads SNEGSKA (reference sequence). There are 16 residues in the CDR3. The CDR3 here is CSAGGLKGSYNSPLHF. CDR3 nucleotide sequence: TGCAGTGCTGGGGGTTTAAAGGGCTCCTATAATTCACCCCTCCACTTT.

The chain links TRBV7-9 to TRBJ2-3; 9 positions agree with TRBD2. This CDR3 region has 16 residues. V was pared by 4 bases and J by 9 bases, with 14 bases of the junction left unmatched. CDR1 and CDR2 from the germline V gene are SEHNR and FQNEAQ (reference sequence). CDR3 bases: TGTGCCAGCAGCTCCCCCGGCGGGAGGGTTCTTGGCACGCAGTATTTT. Translating gives CASSSPGGRVLGTQYF.

CDR3 DNA sequence: TGTGCCAGCACCACGCCTTTCTATGTCGCTGAAGCTTTCTTT. Its translation: CASTTPFYVAEAFF. This rearrangement joins TRBV6-2 or TRBV6-3 to TRBJ1-1; D is ambiguous. Germline V gives CDR1 MNHEY, CDR2 SVGEGT. Trimming shortened V by 7 bases and J by 6 bases, and 18 bases separated the two germline ends. The CDR3 runs to 14 residues.

The sample holds a few counts of this clonotype. This chain links TRBV20-1 with TRBJ2-5; TRBD2 matches 8 bases. The germline CDR1 and CDR2 sequences are DFQATT and SNEGSKA (reference sequence). This CDR3 has 15 amino acids. J gave up 7 bases and V 0 bases, and 10 bases lay outside the gene matches. The CDR3 nucleotides are TGCAGTGCTAGAGAGGGAGCGGGAGCTTCTGGGACCCAGTACTTC. Its protein is CSAREGAGASGTQYF.

In its sample, this clonotype was seen once. The rearrangement links TRBV5-6 to TRBJ2-7, with TRBD1 identical over 8 bases. Per the germline V gene, CDR1 is SGHDT and CDR2 is YYEEEE. The CDR3 totals 15 residues. V lost 4 bases and J lost 0; bases outside the gene matches: 6. The CDR3 nucleotides read TGTGCCAGCAGCCCCCCCAGGGGGCCCTCCTACGAGCAGTACTTC. Amino acids: CASSPPRGPSYEQYF.

The chain couples TRBV7-9 to TRBJ2-7; 8 nucleotides agree with TRBD1. This CDR3 comprises 15 residues. J gave up 3 bases and V 5 bases, and 9 bases lay outside the gene matches. Germline CDR1 is SEHNR and CDR2 is FQNEAQ (reference sequence). The CDR3 sequence: CASSPPGQGIYEQYF. The CDR3 nucleotides read TGTGCCAGCAGCCCACCTGGACAGGGCATCTACGAGCAGTACTTC.

The J gene is TRBJ1-3, the V gene TRBV7-9; D may be TRBD1 (6 bases). Trimming shortened V by 5 bases and J by 4 bases, and 15 bases separated the two germline ends. The CDR3 has 15 amino acids. Per germline, CDR1 SEHNR and CDR2 FQNEAQ (reference sequence). CDR3 in amino acids: CASSKNRDAGNTIYF. The CDR3 DNA is TGTGCCAGCAGCAAAAACAGGGATGCGGGAAACACCATATATTTT. Combining the CDR3 with reference TRBV7-9 and TRBJ1-3 gives the whole variable domain DTGVSQNPRHKITKRGQNVTFRCDPISEHNRLYWYRQTLGQGPEFLTYFQNEAQLEKSRLLSDRFSAERPKGSFSTLEIQRTEQGDSAMYLCASSKNRDAGNTIYFGEGSWLTVV.

This clonotype qualifies as large. V and J are TRBV28 and TRBJ2-5; tentatively, D is TRBD1 or TRBD2 (5 bases each). The V and J ends lost 3 bases and 1 base respectively, with 9 bases between them. The CDR3 is 14 amino acids. CDR1 MDHEN and CDR2 SYDVKM come from the germline V gene. In DNA form, the CDR3 reads TGTGCCAGCAGTTTTGGGGGAGTCCAAGAGACCCAGTACTTC. Its translation: CASSFGGVQETQYF.

The CDR3 is CASSPLDTQYF. The CDR3 nucleotides are TGTGCCAGCAGTCCACTGGATACGCAGTATTTT. V usage is TRBV12-3 or TRBV12-4 and J usage is TRBJ2-3, with D hard to call. The CDR3 totals 11 residues. V was clipped by 5 bases and J by 6 bases, with 6 bases between them.

The chain recombines TRBV7-9 with TRBJ2-7, with D possibly being TRBD1 (5 bases). The CDR3 loop spans 12 amino acids. Trimming took off 5 bases at V and 6 bases at J, with 11 bases between the two ends. From germline, CDR1 is SEHNR and CDR2 FQNEAQ (reference sequence). The CDR3 region has the DNA TGTGCCAGCAGCGATCGACAGCGCGAGCAGTACTTC. It is translated as CASSDRQREQYF. Full variable domain (missing parts from reference TRBV7-9 and TRBJ2-7): DTGVSQNPRHKITKRGQNVTFRCDPISEHNRLYWYRQTLGQGPEFLTYFQNEAQLEKSRLLSDRFSAERPKGSFSTLEIQRTEQGDSAMYLCASSDRQREQYFGPGTRLTVT.

The chain uses TRBV7-3 and TRBJ2-1; 9 bases are shared with TRBD2. This CDR3 spans 13 amino acids. Per germline, CDR1 SGHTA and CDR2 FQGTGA. J was trimmed by 8 bases and V by 5 bases; bases with no gene match: 4. As DNA, the CDR3 is TGTGCCAGCAGCCGGCGGGAGGGCGATGAGCAGTTCTTC. This codes for CASSRREGDEQFF.

The chain carries TRBV6-1 and TRBJ1-5; D ambiguous. Per germline, CDR1 MNHNS and CDR2 SASEGT. This CDR3 has 14 residues. The ends were cut back, 2 bases at V and 0 bases at J, with 5 bases in the middle. CDR3 loop: CASSESGSNQPQHF. As DNA, the CDR3 is TGTGCCAGCAGTGAAAGCGGTAGCAATCAGCCCCAGCATTTT.

This rearrangement joins TRBV6-1 to TRBJ1-5; weak D call: TRBD1 (6 bases). CDR1 is MNHNS, CDR2 SASEGT, per germline. The CDR3 loop spans 12 amino acids. V was trimmed by 7 bases and J by 7 bases, leaving 11 bases between them. The CDR3 is CASTTGNQPQHF. The DNA of the CDR3 is TGTGCCAGCACTACAGGGAACCAGCCCCAGCATTTT.

The V gene is TRBV19, the J gene TRBJ1-2; D may be TRBD1 (5 bases). Trimming stripped 2 bases from V and 7 bases from J, with 14 bases between. Germline assignment: CDR1 LNHDA and CDR2 SQIVND (reference sequence). This CDR3 contains 14 residues. The CDR3 nucleotides read TGTGCCAGTAGTATATTGGGCCCCAGGGCTGGCTACACCTTC. Translating it yields CASSILGPRAGYTF.

The chain combines TRBV19 with TRBJ1-2; perhaps TRBD1 as D (6 bases). Germline assignment: CDR1 LNHDA and CDR2 SQIVND (reference sequence). Trimming pared 10 bases from V and 6 bases from J, leaving 18 bases between. This CDR3 contains 13 residues. The CDR3, as DNA: TGTGCCACTACCGCAGGACAGTTCGATGGCTACACCTTC. It yields the protein CATTAGQFDGYTF.

This clonotype was counted between two and nine times. The V call is TRBV7-3, the J call TRBJ1-2; a possible D gene is TRBD1 (5 bases). The V and J ends lost 2 bases and 8 bases respectively, with 18 bases between them. Germline CDR1 reads SGHTA; CDR2 reads FQGTGA. This CDR3 has 15 amino acids. CDR3 in amino acids: CASSLGGGGDGGYTF. For the CDR3, the DNA is TGTGCCAGCAGCTTAGGGGGTGGGGGGGACGGGGGCTACACCTTC.

The rearrangement joins TRBV20-1 to TRBJ2-5; 8 nucleotides line up with TRBD2. CDR3 length: 15 residues. V shed 4 bases and J 5 bases; nucleotides not matched to a gene: 12. The V gene's germline CDR1 is DFQATT and CDR2 SNEGSKA (reference sequence). The CDR3 sequence: CSAMLTGGVWETQYF. DNA for the CDR3: TGCAGTGCTATGTTGACGGGAGGGGTTTGGGAGACCCAGTACTTC.

The V and J genes are TRBV20-1 and TRBJ1-2, with unresolved D. Between the trimmed V and J ends, which lost 6 bases and 14 bases, there was a span of 19 bases. Looked up from germline, CDR1 is DFQATT and CDR2 is SNEGSKA (reference sequence). The CDR3 has 11 amino acids. CDR3 sequence: CSAFLHPRMTF. CDR3 in DNA: TGCAGTGCCTTCTTACATCCCCGGATGACCTTC.

This clonotype was seen a single time. This chain joins TRBV6-4 and TRBJ2-7, with D unresolved. Deletions cut 11 bases from V and 2 bases from J, with 4 bases between. The CDR3 contains 9 residues. Germline V gives CDR1 MRHNA, CDR2 SNTAGT. CDR3 DNA: TGTGCCCCGCCCTACGAGCAGTACTTC. This translates into CAPPYEQYF.

This chain connects TRBV20-1 to TRBJ1-3, with TRBD1 as a possible D gene (5 bases). Per germline, CDR1 DFQATT and CDR2 SNEGSKA (reference sequence). The CDR3 runs 14 residues. The ends were cut back, 0 bases at V and 5 bases at J, with 11 bases in the middle. The CDR3 protein is CSAREGAGRNTIYF. The CDR3 DNA sequence: TGCAGTGCTAGAGAAGGGGCAGGGCGAAACACCATATATTTT.

The gene calls are TRBV6-1 and TRBJ2-3; the match to TRBD2 covers 10 bases. V was clipped by 5 bases and J by 1 base; unmatched bases: 6. The germline V gene has CDR1 MNHNS and CDR2 SASEGT. CDR3 size: 16 residues. The CDR3 coding sequence is TGTGCCAGCAGTACACGGGGGACTAGCGGCACAGATACGCAGTATTTT. Protein sequence: CASSTRGTSGTDTQYF.